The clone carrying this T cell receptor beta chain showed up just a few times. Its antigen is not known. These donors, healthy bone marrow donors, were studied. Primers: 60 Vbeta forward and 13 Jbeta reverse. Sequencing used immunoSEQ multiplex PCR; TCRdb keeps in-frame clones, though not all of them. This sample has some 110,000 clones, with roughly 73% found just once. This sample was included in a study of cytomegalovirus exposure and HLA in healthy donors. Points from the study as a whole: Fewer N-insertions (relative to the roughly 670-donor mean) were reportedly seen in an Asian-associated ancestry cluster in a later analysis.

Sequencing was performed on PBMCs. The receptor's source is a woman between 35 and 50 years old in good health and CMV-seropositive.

The CDR3 DNA is TGTGCCAGCAGCTTCCGGAGGGGAGCTTTCTTT. It is translated as CASSFRRGAFF. J is TRBJ1-1 and V is TRBV7-9; a possible D gene is TRBD1 (5 bases). The CDR3 is made up of 11 amino acids. Germline V lookup: CDR1 SEHNR, CDR2 FQNEAQ (reference sequence). V shed 3 bases and J shed 10 bases, with 9 bases lying between them. The full variable domain, its missing parts supplied by reference TRBV7-9 and TRBJ1-1, is DTGVSQNPRHKITKRGQNVTFRCDPISEHNRLYWYRQTLGQGPEFLTYFQNEAQLEKSRLLSDRFSAERPKGSFSTLEIQRTEQGDSAMYLCASSFRRGAFFGQGTRLTVV.